This T cell receptor beta chain was retrieved from a study of blood T cell repertoires in COVID-19. The overall study: Italy, Spain and the United States were the sources of the convalescent and acute COVID-19 samples. In each case, the material was cDNA or gDNA derived from T cells, B-cell-depleted T cells, or PBMCs.

Trimming pared 3 bases from V and 5 bases from J, leaving 4 bases between. CDR1 is SGHTA, CDR2 FQGNSA, per germline. This CDR3 region has 11 residues. Authors' methods: Amplifying reference gene primers gave estimates of nucleated cell counts. Sequenced by immunoSEQ multiplex PCR; TCRdb stores in-frame clones only, minus some. V, J and clone size reflect that table, while D and trimming were determined from the DNA. The sample comprises 270,000 or so clones, roughly 88% of which are singletons, and under 3.5% rests with the top ten. The clonotype originates from a woman aged 25 to 39 with active or convalescent COVID-19. This chain links TRBV7-2 with TRBJ2-5; D is unclear. The sample taken for sequencing was peripheral blood. Here the CDR3 DNA reads TGTGCCAGCAGCTTTAGCGAGACCCAGTACTTC. It encodes CASSFSETQYF.